This T cell receptor beta chain emerged from a study of blood T cells in healthy people across ages. Using a J-beta primer mix together with a sample-barcoded 5' primer, a second PCR was run for roughly 7 to 12 cycles. Each TCR beta cDNA got a 12-nucleotide random molecular identifier. In TCRdb, the 5' RACE reads were re-called with MiXCR into one record per CDR3 protein. The sample has roughly 800,000 distinct CDR3 sequences, 58% seen once; the top ten hold roughly 22%. Study conclusions and caveats: A roughly linear age-dependent decrease characterized TCR beta diversity per million T cells.

This CDR3 region has 12 residues. The V and J ends lost 4 bases and 4 bases respectively, with 7 bases between them. With regard to this clonotype: Its target is unknown.

Each sample provided at least 5.5 micrograms of extracted total RNA. Sequenced material: blood. The chain links TRBV12-3 or TRBV12-4 to TRBJ2-5; D is uncertain. This sequence was found in a man younger than 40 in good health. The CDR3 loop reads CASSWWGETQYF. In nucleotides, the CDR3 is TGTGCCAGCAGTTGGTGGGGAGAGACCCAGTACTTC.